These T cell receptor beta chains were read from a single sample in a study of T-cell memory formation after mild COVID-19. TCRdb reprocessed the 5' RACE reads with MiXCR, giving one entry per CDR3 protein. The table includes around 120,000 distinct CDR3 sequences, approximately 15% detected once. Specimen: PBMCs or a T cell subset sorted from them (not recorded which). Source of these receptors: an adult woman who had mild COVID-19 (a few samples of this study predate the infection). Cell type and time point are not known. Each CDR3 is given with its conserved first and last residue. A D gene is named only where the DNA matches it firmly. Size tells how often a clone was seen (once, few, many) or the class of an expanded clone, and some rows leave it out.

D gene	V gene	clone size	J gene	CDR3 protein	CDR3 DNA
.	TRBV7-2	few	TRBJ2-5	CASSPNGPFGTQYF	TGTGCCAGCAGCCCGAACGGGCCATTCGGGACCCAGTACTTC
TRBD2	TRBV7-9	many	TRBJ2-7	CATQSSGRAYEQYF	TGTGCCACCCAATCTAGCGGGAGGGCCTACGAGCAGTACTTC
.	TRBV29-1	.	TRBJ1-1	CSVSKSGVGGEAFF	TGCAGCGTATCGAAGTCCGGGGTAGGGGGTGAAGCTTTCTTT
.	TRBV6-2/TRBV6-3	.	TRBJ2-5	CASRRRVQETQYF	TGTGCCAGCAGAAGAAGGGTACAAGAGACCCAGTACTTC
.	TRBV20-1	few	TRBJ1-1	CSASRPGVTEAFF	TGCAGTGCTAGTCGCCCTGGGGTCACTGAAGCTTTCTTT
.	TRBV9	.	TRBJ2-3	CASSVEGIFTTSTDTQYF	TGTGCCAGCAGCGTAGAGGGCATCTTCACTACTAGCACAGATACGCAGTATTTT
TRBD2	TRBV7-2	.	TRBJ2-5	CASSLARLAGGRETQYF	TGTGCCAGCAGCTTAGCGCGGCTAGCGGGGGGGAGGGAGACCCAGTACTTC
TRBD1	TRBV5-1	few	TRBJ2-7	CASTQGASSYEQYF	TGCGCCAGCACCCAGGGGGCGAGCTCCTACGAGCAGTACTTC
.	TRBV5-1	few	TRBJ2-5	CASSLGDYQETQYF	TGCGCCAGCAGCTTGGGGGACTACCAAGAGACCCAGTACTTC
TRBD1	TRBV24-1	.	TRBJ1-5	CATSGQYSNQPQHF	TGTGCCACCTCGGGACAGTATAGCAATCAGCCCCAGCATTTT
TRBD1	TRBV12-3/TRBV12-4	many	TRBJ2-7	CASTDRADEQYF	TGTGCCAGCACCGACAGGGCGGACGAGCAGTACTTC
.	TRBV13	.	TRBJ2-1	CASSTRHVLGEQFF	TGTGCCAGCAGCACTCGACACGTCCTGGGGGAGCAGTTCTTC
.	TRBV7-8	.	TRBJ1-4	CASSLGRLATNEKLFF	TGTGCCAGCAGCTTAGGTCGATTGGCAACTAATGAAAAACTGTTTTTT
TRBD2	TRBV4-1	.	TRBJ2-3	CASSQVGGGGTDTQYF	TGCGCCAGCAGCCAAGTGGGCGGGGGGGGCACAGATACGCAGTATTTT
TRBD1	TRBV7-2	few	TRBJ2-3	CASSFGTGGFLDTQYF	TGTGCCAGCAGCTTCGGGACAGGGGGTTTTTTAGATACGCAGTATTTT
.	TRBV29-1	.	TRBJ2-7	CSVEGLSYEQYF	TGCAGCGTTGAGGGCCTCTCCTACGAGCAGTACTTC